This passage covers 28 T cell receptor beta chains from one sample sequenced in a study of cytomegalovirus exposure and HLA in healthy donors. Both 60 Vbeta primers and 13 Jbeta primers went into the PCR. Using immunoSEQ multiplex PCR, the repertoire was profiled, and TCRdb retains in-frame clones only, with some absent. The profile covers over 110,000 clones, with approximately 78% appearing a single time and about 6.6% taken by the ten largest. Sequenced sample: PBMCs. The source of these receptors is a woman in her forties in good health and CMV-seropositive.

The chain has TRBV6-1 and TRBJ2-5, with D possibly being TRBD2 (5 bases). CDR3 size: 14 residues. Germline lookup yields CDR1 MNHNS and CDR2 SASEGT. V lost 7 bases to trimming and J lost 2 bases, with 14 bases between them. CDR3 nucleotides: TGTGCCAGCACGGCGGGTACCGTACAAGAGACCCAGTACTTC. Translating it yields CASTAGTVQETQYF.

This chain joins TRBV6-6 and TRBJ2-1; no clear D. Trimming pared 0 bases from V and 5 bases from J, leaving 8 bases between. CDR3 length equals 14 residues. In germline, CDR1 is MNHNY, CDR2 SVGAGI (reference sequence). Here the CDR3 reads CASSYSRPNNEQFF. The CDR3 DNA sequence: TGTGCCAGCAGTTACTCCAGGCCGAACAATGAGCAGTTCTTC.

The V gene is TRBV2, the J gene TRBJ1-2; D uncertain. The germline CDR1 and CDR2 sequences are SNHLY and FYNNEI. The CDR3 consists of 11 residues. Trimming left V 8 bases short and J 4 bases short, with 8 bases between. CDR3 nucleotide sequence: TGTGCCAGCGCGGATTTCTATGGCTACACCTTC. This sequence encodes CASADFYGYTF.

This clone was detected a few times. The chain has TRBV7-9 and TRBJ2-1, with D possibly being TRBD2 (5 bases). The germline CDR1 and CDR2 sequences are SEHNR and FQNEAQ (reference sequence). This CDR3 has 13 residues. V lost 0 bases and J lost 7, with 7 bases in between. This CDR3 is CASSLALENEQFF. The DNA for the CDR3 is TGTGCCAGCAGCTTAGCACTAGAAAATGAGCAGTTCTTC.

This chain joins TRBV5-1 and TRBJ1-3; D ambiguous. V shed 0 bases and J shed 3 bases, with 7 bases lying between them. This CDR3 has 14 amino acids. Germline V gene sequence: CDR1 SGHRS, CDR2 YFSETQ. The CDR3 DNA is TGCGCCAGCAGCTTGGGCGGGGATGGAAACACCATATATTTT. It yields the protein CASSLGGDGNTIYF.

The rearrangement links TRBV7-6 to TRBJ2-7; TRBD1 agrees at 7 bases. Germline values: CDR1 SGHVS, CDR2 FNYEAQ. This CDR3 comprises 15 residues. V dropped 4 bases and J dropped 5; count of bases not matched to a gene: 11. This CDR3 reads CASSSRQGTENEQYF. The CDR3, as DNA: TGTGCCAGCAGCTCACGACAGGGCACCGAGAACGAGCAGTACTTC.

This rearrangement joins TRBV28 to TRBJ2-4, with 11 bases identical to TRBD1. Looked up from germline, CDR1 is MDHEN and CDR2 is SYDVKM. The CDR3 spans 17 residues. With V trimmed by 8 bases and J by 3 bases, 12 bases remained unmatched. CDR3 amino acids: CASSGTGGTWGKNIQYF. The CDR3 DNA sequence: TGTGCCAGCTCCGGGACAGGGGGGACGTGGGGCAAAAACATTCAGTACTTC.

The CDR3 spells CASSLIWVRGIGETQYF. CDR3 coding DNA: TGTGCCAGCAGCTTAATATGGGTTCGAGGGATCGGAGAGACCCAGTACTTC. The V gene is TRBV7-2, the J gene TRBJ2-5; weak D call: TRBD2 (5 bases). Trimming left V 2 bases short and J 4 bases short, with 20 bases between. Germline values: CDR1 SGHTA, CDR2 FQGNSA. The CDR3 is 17 residues long.

The chain recombines TRBV5-6 with TRBJ2-1; 14 bases match TRBD2. CDR3 length: 16 amino acids. The trim removed 1 base at V and 9 bases at J, leaving 6 bases unmatched. Germline CDR1 is SGHDT and CDR2 is YYEEEE. The CDR3 DNA reads TGTGCCAGCAGCTTGAAAGGGACTAGCGGGAGTGGTGAGCAGTTCTTC. This translates into CASSLKGTSGSGEQFF.

The chain is built from TRBV7-2 and TRBJ2-7; TRBD2 matches 7 bases. This CDR3 contains 14 residues. Looked up from germline, CDR1 is SGHTA and CDR2 is FQGNSA. The V gene end was trimmed by 1 base and the J gene end by 1 base; junction bases not matched to a gene: 1. CDR3 sequence reads: CASSLGGRSYEQYF. DNA of the CDR3: TGTGCCAGCAGCTTAGGCGGGAGATCCTACGAGCAGTACTTC.

The CDR3 sequence: CASRPPSGRGNEQFF. The CDR3 DNA reads as TGTGCCAGCAGACCTCCTAGCGGGAGGGGCAATGAGCAGTTCTTC. The chain has TRBV7-9 and TRBJ2-1; 12 bases map to TRBD2. The CDR3 has 15 amino acids. The junction had 6 bases not matched to a gene; V was cut back by 6 bases and J by 6 bases. The germline gives CDR1 SEHNR, CDR2 FQNEAQ (reference sequence). The whole variable domain, remainder taken from reference TRBV7-9 and TRBJ2-1, is DTGVSQNPRHKITKRGQNVTFRCDPISEHNRLYWYRQTLGQGPEFLTYFQNEAQLEKSRLLSDRFSAERPKGSFSTLEIQRTEQGDSAMYLCASRPPSGRGNEQFFGPGTRLTVL.

The chain carries TRBV6-1 and TRBJ2-5, with a weak D call TRBD2 (5 bases). The CDR3 is 15 amino acids. Germline CDR1 is MNHNS and CDR2 is SASEGT. Trimming shortened V by 7 bases and J by 12 bases, and 27 bases separated the two germline ends. CDR3 sequence reads: CASTDDEGLRVGEYF. As DNA, the CDR3 is TGTGCCAGCACCGACGACGAAGGCTTACGTGTCGGGGAGTACTTC.

The rearrangement joins TRBV5-1 to TRBJ2-2, with 15 bases lining up with TRBD2. The V gene's germline CDR1 is SGHRS and CDR2 YFSETQ. The CDR3 sequence is 19 residues long. Trimming took 5 bases from V and 3 from J; bases not matched to a gene: 11. The CDR3 protein is CASSSFGLAGGPDTGELFF. In DNA, the CDR3 is TGCGCCAGCAGTTCATTTGGACTAGCGGGAGGGCCTGACACCGGGGAGCTGTTTTTT.

The V call is TRBV2, the J call TRBJ1-3; weak D call: TRBD1 (5 bases). Germline CDR1 reads SNHLY; CDR2 reads FYNNEI. The CDR3 contains 13 residues. The germline V and J ends were trimmed by 9 bases and 8 bases, with 17 bases remaining between them. This chain's CDR3 is CARKQGAEDTIYF. Written as DNA, the CDR3 is TGTGCCAGAAAGCAGGGTGCCGAGGACACCATATATTTT. The complete variable domain, with remaining parts taken from reference TRBV2 and TRBJ1-3, reads EPEVTQTPSHQVTQMGQEVILRCVPISNHLYFYWYRQILGQKVEFLVSFYNNEISEKSEIFDDQFSVERPDGSNFTLKIRSTKLEDSAMYFCARKQGAEDTIYFGEGSWLTVV.

This clone was counted between two and nine times. The chain has TRBV6-1 and TRBJ1-3; 7 nucleotides match TRBD1. The germline gives CDR1 MNHNS, CDR2 SASEGT. Losses at the gene ends were 10 bases for V and 8 bases for J; bases not matched to a gene: 17. The CDR3 sequence is 15 residues long. The CDR3 coding sequence is TGTGCCACCCCGGGGCGGGCAGGGGGGTTGGACACCATATATTTT. It translates to CATPGRAGGLDTIYF.

The chain carries TRBV6-6 and TRBJ2-5, with 8 positions matching TRBD2. This CDR3 comprises 16 residues. Germline V CDR1 and CDR2: MNHNY, SVGAGI (reference sequence). V lost 4 bases and J lost 2; bases outside the gene matches: 9. CDR3 region: CASSSLISGKQETQYF. CDR3 coding DNA: TGTGCCAGCAGTTCCCTGATTAGCGGGAAACAAGAGACCCAGTACTTC.

V and J are TRBV5-6 and TRBJ2-7; tentative D call: TRBD1 (6 bases). V lost 1 base, J lost 4 bases, and 12 bases lay in between. The CDR3 loop spans 14 amino acids. The germline V gene has CDR1 SGHDT and CDR2 YYEEEE. DNA of the CDR3: TGTGCCAGCAGCTTGCGCAGGGGTTCATACGAGCAGTACTTC. Translated, it gives CASSLRRGSYEQYF.

The chain carries TRBV4-2 and TRBJ2-7; D is possibly TRBD2 (6 bases). Deletions cut 0 bases from V and 3 bases from J, with 12 bases between. The CDR3 consists of 15 residues. Germline V gene sequence: CDR1 LGHNA, CDR2 YNFKEQ. CDR3 sequence (DNA): TGTGCCAGCAGCCAAGATCCGGGAGAGATCTACGAGCAGTACTTC. Amino acid sequence: CASSQDPGEIYEQYF.

In the case of this clone: Germline is not matched at one junction end, which may reflect a read error. CDR3 sequence: CASSFGVTGARNF. CDR3 nucleotides: TGTGCCAGCAGTTTTGGGGTCACAGGGGCCAGGAACTTC. The chain recombines TRBV27 with TRBJ2-7; TRBD1 matches 7 bases. Germline V gene data show CDR1 as MNHEY and CDR2 as SMNVEV (reference sequence). CDR3 size: 13 residues.

This clone was seen only once. This chain connects TRBV6-5 to TRBJ2-5, with D perhaps matching TRBD2 (5 bases). V was shortened by 2 bases and J by 2 bases, with 12 bases between the two germline ends. Looked up from germline, CDR1 is MNHEY and CDR2 is SVGAGI. CDR3 size: 15 residues. Here the CDR3 reads CASSYVLARQETQYF. The CDR3, as DNA: TGTGCCAGCAGTTACGTTCTAGCACGGCAAGAGACCCAGTACTTC.

V is TRBV6-1 and J is TRBJ1-3; 8 bases match TRBD1. The CDR3 covers 15 residues. V dropped 3 bases and J dropped 2; count of bases not matched to a gene: 3. CDR1 and CDR2 from the germline V gene are MNHNS and SASEGT. In DNA form, the CDR3 reads TGTGCCAGCAGTGAGCCGACAGGGGCTGGAAACACCATATATTTT. This sequence encodes CASSEPTGAGNTIYF.

The chain has TRBV7-9 and TRBJ1-5; 7 nucleotides line up with TRBD1. The V and J ends lost 5 bases and 5 bases, in that order; junction bases with no gene match: 6. Germline V lookup: CDR1 SEHNR, CDR2 FQNEAQ (reference sequence). The CDR3 is 14 amino acids. CDR3: CASSRGTVYQPQHF. The CDR3, as DNA: TGTGCCAGCAGCCGTGGGACAGTTTATCAGCCCCAGCATTTT.

This clone was found a few times. The V and J genes are TRBV2 and TRBJ1-1; D remains ambiguous. The V gene's germline CDR1 is SNHLY and CDR2 FYNNEI. Trimming removed 5 bases from V and 1 base from J, with 11 bases in between. The CDR3 extends over 14 amino acids. This CDR3 is CASSLRIENTEAFF. The CDR3 DNA reads as TGTGCCAGCAGTCTACGAATCGAGAACACTGAAGCTTTCTTT.

This chain links TRBV27 with TRBJ1-4; D unclear. Per germline, CDR1 MNHEY and CDR2 SMNVEV (reference sequence). The CDR3 spans 14 residues. The V and J ends lost 3 bases and 4 bases respectively, with 9 bases between them. The CDR3 reads CASSFGSINEKLFF. The CDR3 coding sequence is TGTGCCAGCAGTTTTGGTTCTATTAATGAAAAACTGTTTTTT.

The CDR3 sequence is CSVVEAEPLEQYF. CDR3 nucleotide sequence: TGCAGCGTTGTTGAGGCAGAGCCCCTCGAGCAGTACTTC. This sequence joins TRBV29-1 and TRBJ2-7; D unclear. The V gene's germline CDR1 is SQVTM and CDR2 ANQGSEA. V was trimmed by 4 bases and J by 6 bases, leaving 16 bases between them. This CDR3 contains 13 residues.

This clone has only one observation. The genes are TRBV7-9 and TRBJ2-4; TRBD1 aligns across 8 bases. With V trimmed by 0 bases and J by 2 bases, 3 bases remained unmatched. CDR1 SEHNR and CDR2 FQNEAQ come from the germline V gene (reference sequence). The CDR3 covers 16 residues. CDR3: CASSLAQGATKNIQYF. For the CDR3, the DNA is TGTGCCAGCAGCTTAGCGCAGGGGGCGACCAAAAACATTCAGTACTTC.

This rearrangement joins TRBV30 to TRBJ2-5; D possibly corresponds to TRBD2 (7 bases). CDR3 length equals 13 residues. V was shortened by 0 bases and J by 5 bases, with 10 bases between the two germline ends. CDR1 is GTSNPN, CDR2 SVGIG, per germline (reference sequence). The CDR3 coding sequence is TGTGCCTGGAGTGTACGGGGGGCGGAGACCCAGTACTTC. Translation gives CAWSVRGAETQYF.

This chain uses TRBV7-2 with TRBJ2-5; D is unclear. CDR3 size: 13 residues. The V and J ends lost 6 bases and 5 bases respectively, with 13 bases between them. Germline CDR1 and CDR2: SGHTA and FQGNSA. Here the CDR3 DNA reads TGTGCCAGCAGGCCGCTAGTTCGGGAGACCCAGTACTTC. Translating gives CASRPLVRETQYF.